This T cell receptor beta chain emerged from a study of blood T cell repertoires in COVID-19. Study in general: Samples came from the United States, Italy and Spain, spanning acute and convalescent COVID-19. In each case, the material was cDNA or gDNA derived from T cells, B-cell-depleted T cells, or PBMCs.

Under the authors' procedure: How many nucleated cells were present was estimated from reference gene primer amplification. Data came from immunoSEQ multiplex PCR; TCRdb stores just in-frame clones and leaves some out. V, J and clone size derive from that table, while D and trimming were established from the DNA sequence. The table records around 92,000 clones, 85% to 90% of them present only once. Germline CDR1 reads SNHLY; CDR2 reads FYNNEI. Trimming removed 4 bases at V and 6 bases at J, with 13 bases between. The CDR3 has 14 amino acids. The clonotype comes from a woman in her fifties or sixties in a cohort sampled during active or convalescent COVID-19. Sequencing was carried out using peripheral blood. The chain recombines TRBV2 with TRBJ1-5; weak D call: TRBD1 (6 bases). The CDR3 spells CASSGQVGSQPQHF. CDR3 coding DNA: TGTGCCAGCAGTGGACAGGTGGGTTCTCAGCCCCAGCATTTT.